A single sample is the source of the 32 T cell receptor beta chains below, sequenced in a study of T cell responses to AZD1222 COVID-19 vaccine. Method: immunoSEQ multiplex PCR; TCRdb's copy keeps in-frame clones and lacks some. This repertoire shows 100,000 to 150,000 clones, 90% found once; its top ten account for 6.9%. Source: peripheral blood, taken on day 0 of AZD1222 vaccination. The source of these receptors is an adult in good health.

The rearrangement links TRBV6-4 to TRBJ2-1; 7 nucleotides match TRBD2. J gave up 3 bases and V 3 bases, and 5 bases lay outside the gene matches. The germline V gene has CDR1 MRHNA and CDR2 SNTAGT. This CDR3 is built from 15 residues. CDR3 residues: CASSDIAGHYNEQFF. CDR3 in DNA: TGTGCCAGCAGTGATATAGCGGGTCACTACAATGAGCAGTTCTTC.

The chain uses TRBV6-5 and TRBJ1-5; maybe TRBD1 (5 bases). V lost 5 bases, J lost 7 bases, and 12 bases lay in between. The CDR3 is 13 residues long. CDR1 MNHEY and CDR2 SVGAGI come from the germline V gene. CDR3 sequence reads: CASSPSGYQPQHF. CDR3 nucleotides: TGTGCCAGCAGTCCGTCAGGGTACCAGCCCCAGCATTTT.

The chain carries TRBV24-1 and TRBJ1-2; the D is unclear. CDR3 length: 13 residues. With 3 bases removed from V and 8 bases from J, the gap between germline ends came to 12 bases. Germline values: CDR1 KGHDR, CDR2 SFDVKD. CDR3 sequence (DNA): TGTGCCACCAGTGATCGGACTGATTTGGGCTACACCTTC. Encoded protein: CATSDRTDLGYTF.

This chain links TRBV5-6 with TRBJ1-1, with 8 bases identical to TRBD1. The CDR3 sequence is 19 residues long. Germline V gives CDR1 SGHDT, CDR2 YYEEEE. Trimming took 0 bases from V and 1 from J; bases not matched to a gene: 14. The CDR3: CASSLARGQLLPGNTEAFF. CDR3 DNA sequence: TGTGCCAGCAGCTTGGCCAGGGGGCAGTTATTACCCGGGAACACTGAAGCTTTCTTT.

The rearrangement links TRBV6-5 to TRBJ2-7; no firm D call. Germline CDR1 reads MNHEY; CDR2 reads SVGAGI. This CDR3 region has 14 residues. V was trimmed by 0 bases and J by 7 bases, leaving 13 bases between them. Here the CDR3 reads CASSYSHALGEQYF. The DNA of the CDR3 is TGTGCCAGCAGTTACTCACATGCCCTAGGGGAGCAGTACTTC.

The chain has TRBV5-1 and TRBJ1-4, with TRBD1 matching 8 bases. This CDR3 is built from 15 residues. CDR1 is SGHRS and CDR2 is YFSETQ in the germline V gene. V gave up 0 bases and J gave up 7 bases; unmatched junction bases: 5. The CDR3 DNA sequence: TGCGCCAGCAGCTTGGGGGCAGGGGGCTCTGAAAAACTGTTTTTT. This translates into CASSLGAGGSEKLFF.

V is TRBV15 and J is TRBJ2-7; D gene uncertain. CDR3 length equals 13 residues. V lost 1 base and J 7 bases, leaving 11 bases between the germline ends. Germline CDR1 LNHNV, CDR2 YYDKDF (reference sequence). The DNA for the CDR3 is TGTGCCACCAGCAGAGGCCCCCTGGGGGAGCAGTACTTC. Its protein product is CATSRGPLGEQYF.

This chain joins TRBV28 and TRBJ2-7; D remains ambiguous. CDR1 is MDHEN and CDR2 is SYDVKM in the germline V gene. Trimming took off 8 bases at V and 1 base at J, with 15 bases between the two ends. The CDR3 extends over 14 amino acids. The CDR3 region is CASLKNQVSYEQYF. CDR3 sequence (DNA): TGTGCCAGCCTTAAGAATCAGGTATCCTACGAGCAGTACTTC.

The rearrangement joins TRBV3-1 (or the pseudogene TRBV3-2) to TRBJ1-6; possibly TRBD1 for D (6 bases). Germline lookup yields CDR1 LGHDT and CDR2 YNNKEL (reference sequence). V lost 1 base and J 1 base, leaving 14 bases between the germline ends. There are 18 residues in the CDR3. The CDR3 coding sequence is TGTGCCAGCAGCCAAGGCGGGGGGGCGGGTTCCTATAATTCACCCCTCCACTTT. This sequence encodes CASSQGGGAGSYNSPLHF.

The CDR3 DNA follows: TGTGCCAGCAGCAAACTAGCGGGGGACTACGAGCAGTACTTC. Protein: CASSKLAGDYEQYF. The J gene is TRBJ2-7, the V gene TRBV9, with 11 bases lining up with TRBD2. The CDR3 has 14 residues. V shed 4 bases, J shed 3 bases, and the junction held 3 bases outside the gene matches. In germline, CDR1 is SGDLS, CDR2 YYNGEE.

V usage is TRBV18 and J usage is TRBJ1-3; weak D call: TRBD1 (6 bases). From germline, CDR1 is KGHSH and CDR2 LQKENI. The CDR3 is 22 residues long. The V and J ends lost 2 bases and 0 bases respectively, with 29 bases between them. The chain's CDR3 is CASSPLPPQGSAYPLSGNTIYF. CDR3 in DNA: TGTGCCAGCTCACCATTACCACCCCAGGGGTCGGCGTACCCTCTCTCTGGAAACACCATATATTTT.

V and J are TRBV18 and TRBJ2-6; unclear D gene. The CDR3 runs to 17 residues. V was clipped by 2 bases and J by 1 base, with 12 bases between them. The germline CDR1 and CDR2 sequences are KGHSH and LQKENI. The CDR3 DNA is TGTGCCAGCTCACCAGAGATTACGTTATCTGGGGCCAACGTCCTGACTTTC. This translates into CASSPEITLSGANVLTF.

The chain couples TRBV28 to TRBJ2-1; tentative D call: TRBD2 (6 bases). Germline lookup yields CDR1 MDHEN and CDR2 SYDVKM. Trimming took off 7 bases at V and 5 bases at J, with 15 bases between the two ends. This CDR3 has 14 residues. The CDR3 spells CASKPRLANNEQFF. DNA for the CDR3: TGTGCCAGCAAACCACGGCTAGCGAACAATGAGCAGTTCTTC. Supplemented by reference TRBV28 and TRBJ2-1, the full variable domain reads DVKVTQSSRYLVKRTGEKVFLECVQDMDHENMFWYRQDPGLGLRLIYFSYDVKMKEKGDIPEGYSVSREKKERFSLILESASTNQTSMYLCASKPRLANNEQFFGPGTRLTVL.

V and J are TRBV7-2 and TRBJ1-5; D may be TRBD1 (6 bases). V dropped 5 bases and J dropped 6 bases, with 11 bases sitting between them. Germline CDR1 is SGHTA and CDR2 is FQGNSA. This CDR3 is built from 13 residues. The CDR3 sequence is CASSGTGSQPQHF. In nucleotides, the CDR3 is TGTGCCAGCAGCGGCACAGGGAGTCAGCCCCAGCATTTT.

The J gene is TRBJ1-5, the V gene TRBV4-1; the D is unclear. V was trimmed by 4 bases and J by 2 bases, leaving 6 bases between them. Germline V gene lookup returns CDR1 MGHRA and CDR2 YSYEKL. This CDR3 contains 13 residues. The DNA of the CDR3 is TGCGCCAGCAGCCTCGCCGGCAATCAGCCCCAGCATTTT. Amino acids: CASSLAGNQPQHF.

This clone was seen a single time. The rearrangement links TRBV9 to TRBJ2-3, with 7 bases lining up with TRBD2. The V and J ends lost 3 bases and 0 bases, in that order; junction bases with no gene match: 4. The length of the CDR3 is 15 residues. In germline, CDR1 is SGDLS, CDR2 YYNGEE. The CDR3 DNA reads as TGTGCCAGCAGCGCTCGGGGGGACAGCACAGATACGCAGTATTTT. Translating it yields CASSARGDSTDTQYF.

The chain combines TRBV28 with TRBJ2-7; D perhaps matches TRBD1 (6 bases). The CDR3 spans 14 residues. The germline V and J ends were trimmed by 5 bases and 6 bases, with 17 bases remaining between them. Germline CDR1 MDHEN, CDR2 SYDVKM. CDR3 amino acids: CASSIPGHEGEQYF. For the CDR3, the DNA is TGTGCCAGCAGTATCCCGGGACACGAGGGCGAGCAGTACTTC.

This chain uses TRBV28 with TRBJ1-1, with 8 bases aligning to TRBD1. The germline V gene encodes CDR1 MDHEN and CDR2 SYDVKM. CDR3 length: 12 amino acids. After removal of 4 bases from V and 5 bases from J, the junction contained 0 bases not matched to a gene. The CDR3 reads CASSYRGTEAFF. The CDR3 DNA reads as TGTGCCAGCAGTTACAGGGGGACTGAAGCTTTCTTT.

This chain joins TRBV11-2 and TRBJ2-7, with D tentatively TRBD1 (5 bases). Deletions cut 1 base from V and 8 bases from J, with 15 bases between. The germline V gene has CDR1 SGHAT and CDR2 FQNNGV. The CDR3 contains 14 residues. CDR3 in amino acids: CASSLVARVSQQYF. For the CDR3, the DNA is TGTGCCAGCAGCTTAGTAGCCAGGGTCTCGCAGCAGTACTTC.

In its sample, this clone was seen once. The chain has TRBV7-2 and TRBJ2-2, with D hard to call. The CDR3 runs 15 residues. V was clipped by 5 bases and J by 4 bases, with 14 bases between them. Germline CDR1 is SGHTA and CDR2 is FQGNSA. This CDR3 reads CASSPPNSITGELFF. Here the CDR3 DNA reads TGTGCCAGCAGCCCCCCGAACAGTATCACCGGGGAGCTGTTTTTT.

This clone was seen just once. The V and J genes are TRBV28 and TRBJ2-1, with D possibly TRBD1 on 6 matching bases. This CDR3 has 16 residues. The germline V gene has CDR1 MDHEN and CDR2 SYDVKM. V was shortened by 2 bases and J by 3 bases, with 14 bases between the two germline ends. The CDR3 nucleotides read TGTGCCAGCAGTTTACGTGGTCAGGGGTTCTACAATGAGCAGTTCTTC. It is translated as CASSLRGQGFYNEQFF.

This clone is labeled as medium-sized (0.01 to 0.1%). V is TRBV6-1 and J is TRBJ1-5; unclear D gene. The V gene's germline CDR1 is MNHNS and CDR2 SASEGT. V was pared by 2 bases and J by 7 bases, with 12 bases between. There are 14 residues in the CDR3. The CDR3 nucleotides read TGTGCCAGCAGTGAATTGTCTTCGCGGCAGCCCCAGCATTTT. This gives the protein CASSELSSRQPQHF.

V gene TRBV28 combines with J gene TRBJ1-5; tentatively, D is TRBD1 (6 bases). Trimming removed 4 bases from V and 6 bases from J, with 19 bases in between. The CDR3 runs 16 residues. Germline-derived CDR1 and CDR2 are MDHEN and SYDVKM. The CDR3 nucleotides read TGTGCCAGCAGTTCCCCCTACGGACAGTGGCCTCAGCCCCAGCATTTT. Its protein product is CASSSPYGQWPQPQHF.

This clone was counted only a few times. This rearrangement joins TRBV18 to TRBJ2-6; 7 positions agree with TRBD1. Germline loops: CDR1 KGHSH, CDR2 LQKENI. V lost 4 bases to trimming and J lost 8 bases; unmatched junction nucleotides: 8. The CDR3 consists of 15 residues. The CDR3 coding sequence is TGTGCCAGCTCACTCGACAGGGCGGTCTCCAACGTCCTGACTTTC. Amino acid sequence: CASSLDRAVSNVLTF.

The gene calls are TRBV6-2 or TRBV6-3 and TRBJ1-1, with D possibly being TRBD1 (6 bases). The CDR3 totals 15 residues. Germline V lookup: CDR1 MNHEY, CDR2 SVGEGT. V was trimmed by 5 bases and J by 7 bases, leaving 20 bases between them. The CDR3 DNA reads as TGTGCCAGCAGTGACAGGAGGACGGGGAAGAGTGAAGCTTTCTTT. This encodes CASSDRRTGKSEAFF.

The table lists this clone with a count of one. The chain links TRBV9 to TRBJ1-1, with D maybe TRBD1 (5 bases). V was cut by 4 bases and J by 1 base, with 8 bases left in between. From germline, CDR1 is SGDLS and CDR2 YYNGEE. The CDR3 has 13 amino acids. CDR3 sequence: CASSFGTNTEAFF. The CDR3 nucleotides read TGTGCCAGCAGCTTCGGGACGAACACTGAAGCTTTCTTT. The whole variable domain, remainder taken from reference TRBV9 and TRBJ1-1, is DSGVTQTPKHLITATGQRVTLRCSPRSGDLSVYWYQQSLDQGLQFLIQYYNGEERAKGNILERFSAQQFPDLHSELNLSSLELGDSALYFCASSFGTNTEAFFGQGTRLTVV.

The gene calls are TRBV7-2 and TRBJ2-5; D is uncertain. The germline V gene has CDR1 SGHTA and CDR2 FQGNSA. The V gene lost 2 bases and the J gene lost 5 bases, with 6 bases spanning the gap. The CDR3 covers 12 residues. Written as DNA, the CDR3 is TGTGCCAGCAGCTTATCTCGGGAGACCCAGTACTTC. Its translation is CASSLSRETQYF.

The chain couples TRBV28 to TRBJ2-6; D remains unclear. This CDR3 contains 11 residues. Germline lookup yields CDR1 MDHEN and CDR2 SYDVKM. The CDR3 nucleotides read TGTGGGGTTACTGGGGCCAACGTCCTGACTTTC. Translated, it gives CGVTGANVLTF. Complete variable domain (other parts from reference TRBV28 and TRBJ2-6): DVKVTQSSRYLVKRTGEKVFLECVQDMDHENMFWYRQDPGLGLRLIYFSYDVKMKEKGDIPEGYSVSREKKERFSLILESASTNQTSMYLCGVTGANVLTFGAGSRLTVL.

The chain uses TRBV7-9 and TRBJ1-4, with D possibly matching TRBD1 (5 bases). This CDR3 is 14 amino acids long. Trimming left V 5 bases short and J 7 bases short, with 14 bases between. Germline assignment: CDR1 SEHNR and CDR2 FQNEAQ (reference sequence). The CDR3 loop is CASSARGIGEKLFF. The CDR3 coding sequence is TGTGCCAGCAGCGCTCGGGGGATCGGTGAAAAACTGTTTTTT.

The chain carries TRBV12-3 or TRBV12-4 and TRBJ2-5; D not resolved. The CDR3 totals 13 residues. Trimming cost V 6 bases and J 5 bases, with 13 bases left between them. Here the CDR3 DNA reads TGTGCCAGCAGGGGGTTGGGTCGGGAGACCCAGTACTTC. It specifies CASRGLGRETQYF.

The chain employs TRBV7-2 and TRBJ1-3; D call uncertain. Trimming took off 5 bases at V and 6 bases at J, with 8 bases between the two ends. Germline V gene lookup returns CDR1 SGHTA and CDR2 FQGNSA. This CDR3 contains 12 residues. The CDR3 region has the DNA TGTGCCAGCAGCCCCGGCCAAAACACCATATATTTT. It yields the protein CASSPGQNTIYF.

This chain links TRBV5-1 with TRBJ1-3; D is undetermined. The germline V and J ends were trimmed by 1 base and 1 base, with 12 bases remaining between them. Germline-derived CDR1 and CDR2 are SGHRS and YFSETQ. The CDR3 loop spans 16 amino acids. CDR3 DNA: TGCGCCAGCAGCTTGAATAGTCGTATATCTGGAAACACCATATATTTT. Translating it yields CASSLNSRISGNTIYF.